The 21 T cell receptor beta chains listed next were all sequenced from one sample in a study of T cells after yellow fever vaccination. MiXCR was run by TCRdb on the 5' RACE reads, yielding one entry per CDR3 protein. The top ten hold more than 12% of the sample, which has hundreds of thousands of distinct CDR3 sequences, approximately 15% seen once. Specimen: PBMCs, collected on the day of the yellow fever booster vaccination. The receptors stem from a man aged 25 to 40 who received the YFV17D yellow fever vaccine.

There are a few counts of this clonotype. The chain carries TRBV7-8 and TRBJ2-3, with D perhaps matching TRBD2 (6 bases). CDR3 length equals 16 residues. Germline V gene lookup returns CDR1 SGHVS and CDR2 FQNEAQ. The V end lost 5 bases, the J end lost 0 bases, and 15 bases lay between the germline ends. This CDR3 is CASSQIVGGSTDTQYF. The CDR3, as DNA: TGTGCCAGCAGCCAGATAGTCGGAGGGAGCACAGATACGCAGTATTTT.

The chain is built from TRBV12-3 or TRBV12-4 and TRBJ1-5, with D unclear. The CDR3 is 13 residues long. Trimming removed 4 bases at V and 7 bases at J, with 11 bases between. The CDR3 bases are TGTGCCAGCAGTTCCCTCTTAAACCAGCCCCAGCATTTT. It codes for CASSSLLNQPQHF.

This chain links TRBV5-1 with TRBJ2-3; TRBD2 matches 8 bases. CDR1 is SGHRS, CDR2 YFSETQ, per germline. Trimming took 2 bases from V and 3 from J; bases not matched to a gene: 2. This CDR3 is 14 amino acids long. The CDR3 protein is CASSFQRETDTQYF. CDR3 in DNA: TGCGCCAGCAGCTTCCAGCGGGAGACAGATACGCAGTATTTT.

This rearrangement joins TRBV11-3 to TRBJ2-2; D tentatively fits TRBD1 or TRBD2 (5 bases each). The V and J ends lost 5 bases and 6 bases respectively, with 16 bases between them. Germline V gene lookup returns CDR1 SGHNT and CDR2 YENEEA. The CDR3 consists of 15 residues. The CDR3 DNA follows: TGTGCCAGCAGCCAAGAGGGGCTCCCGGCCGGGGAGCTGTTTTTT. This translates into CASSQEGLPAGELFF.

The gene calls are TRBV6-2 or TRBV6-3 and TRBJ2-2; 7 nucleotides agree with TRBD1. Germline V gene lookup returns CDR1 MNHEY and CDR2 SVGEGT. This CDR3 is 15 amino acids long. With V trimmed by 6 bases and J by 3 bases, 7 bases remained unmatched. The DNA for the CDR3 is TGTGCCAGCAGCCTCCCGGGACAGCACACCGGGGAGCTGTTTTTT. Protein: CASSLPGQHTGELFF.

V gene TRBV5-4 combines with J gene TRBJ2-5, with a tentative D call TRBD2 (5 bases). Germline V gene sequence: CDR1 SGHNT, CDR2 YYREEE (reference sequence). This CDR3 has 17 amino acids. The ends were cut back, 2 bases at V and 1 base at J, with 18 bases in the middle. As DNA, the CDR3 is TGTGCCAGCAGCTTCGGCTTCGAGGGAAAGCGCCAAGAGACCCAGTACTTC. Residues: CASSFGFEGKRQETQYF.

There are a few counts of this clonotype. This sequence joins TRBV12-3 or TRBV12-4 and TRBJ2-1; D is unclear. Trimming removed 3 bases at V and 8 bases at J, with 11 bases between. This CDR3 has 13 residues. The CDR3 DNA is TGTGCCAGCAGTTTGAATAATAACGATGAGCAGTTCTTC. Translated, it gives CASSLNNNDEQFF.

This clonotype was counted a few times. V gene TRBV11-1 combines with J gene TRBJ2-5; 8 nucleotides match TRBD1. Germline V gene lookup returns CDR1 SGHAT and CDR2 FQDESV (reference sequence). The CDR3 covers 16 residues. Losses at the gene ends were 1 base for V and 4 bases for J; bases not matched to a gene: 8. CDR3 amino acids: CASSLESGTGRETQYF. The CDR3 nucleotides are TGTGCCAGCAGCTTAGAATCTGGGACAGGCCGAGAGACCCAGTACTTC.

This clonotype was observed a few times. The chain recombines TRBV11-1 with TRBJ1-1; possible D gene TRBD1, 6 bases. CDR1 SGHAT and CDR2 FQDESV come from the germline V gene (reference sequence). V was clipped by 2 bases and J by 1 base, with 14 bases between them. CDR3 length: 16 amino acids. The DNA for the CDR3 is TGTGCCAGCAGCTTATTAGGGGGGTCAAAGAACACTGAAGCTTTCTTT. This translates into CASSLLGGSKNTEAFF. Full variable domain (outside the CDR3, taken from reference TRBV11-1 and TRBJ1-1): EAEVAQSPRYKITEKSQAVAFWCDPISGHATLYWYRQILGQGPELLVQFQDESVVDDSQLPKDRFSAERLKGVDSTLKIQPAELGDSAMYLCASSLLGGSKNTEAFFGQGTRLTVV.

In this sample, this clonotype turned up many times. The genes are TRBV7-8 and TRBJ2-1; 12 bases fit TRBD2. Germline trimming cut 5 bases from V and 5 bases from J; bases unmatched to any gene: 7. The CDR3 is 16 amino acids. Germline lookup yields CDR1 SGHVS and CDR2 FQNEAQ. This CDR3 reads CASSPRTSGNHNEQFF. In DNA, the CDR3 is TGTGCCAGCAGCCCCAGGACTAGCGGGAACCACAATGAGCAGTTCTTC.

J is TRBJ2-2 and V is TRBV7-9; TRBD1 aligns across 7 bases. There are 16 residues in the CDR3. Germline assignment: CDR1 SEHNR and CDR2 FQNEAQ (reference sequence). The V gene end was trimmed by 5 bases and the J gene end by 0 bases; junction bases not matched to a gene: 6. The CDR3 DNA reads TGTGCCAGCAGCGGCACCGGGACAGCGAACACCGGGGAGCTGTTTTTT. Its translation: CASSGTGTANTGELFF.

V gene TRBV4-2 combines with J gene TRBJ2-2, with TRBD1 as a possible D gene (5 bases). The CDR3 runs 17 residues. Germline V CDR1 and CDR2: LGHNA, YNFKEQ. The V gene lost 0 bases and the J gene lost 6 bases, with 17 bases spanning the gap. CDR3 DNA: TGTGCCAGCAGCCAAGATGTGTTTTCCTCAGGGTCCGGGGAGCTGTTTTTT. It is translated as CASSQDVFSSGSGELFF.

This clonotype was seen at least ten times. This chain joins TRBV20-1 and TRBJ2-7, with D perhaps TRBD2 (6 bases). Germline V CDR1 and CDR2: DFQATT, SNEGSKA (reference sequence). The V end lost 1 base, the J end lost 3 bases, and 10 bases lay between the germline ends. This CDR3 contains 13 residues. DNA of the CDR3: TGCAGTGCTAGAGTCGGAGGGGTCTACGAGCAGTACTTC. Translation: CSARVGGVYEQYF.

This clonotype was counted ten times or more. The V and J genes are TRBV29-1 and TRBJ2-7; 8 bases match TRBD2. The CDR3 runs to 11 residues. Germline CDR1 reads SQVTM; CDR2 reads ANQGSEA. Trimming cost V 4 bases and J 6 bases; bases outside gene matches: 2. The CDR3 region has the DNA TGCAGCGTTGGCGGGGGGCGCGAGCAGTACTTC. Translating gives CSVGGGREQYF.

This clonotype was detected only a few times. The genes are TRBV10-2 and TRBJ2-5, with D possibly TRBD2 on 5 matching bases. Looked up from germline, CDR1 is WSHSY and CDR2 is SAAADI. The CDR3 is 14 amino acids. The ends were cut back, 0 bases at V and 4 bases at J, with 9 bases in the middle. The CDR3 loop reads CASSESGRGETQYF. The CDR3 DNA reads TGCGCCAGCAGTGAGTCTGGCCGGGGAGAGACCCAGTACTTC.

A few counts support this clonotype. The chain joins TRBV28 to TRBJ1-5, with D uncertain. CDR3 size: 12 residues. V gave up 5 bases and J gave up 3 bases, with 5 bases separating them. Germline V gene lookup returns CDR1 MDHEN and CDR2 SYDVKM. CDR3 sequence reads: CASSPLNQPQHF. The CDR3 DNA reads as TGTGCCAGCAGTCCCCTCAATCAGCCCCAGCATTTT. The variable domain in full, with the rest retrieved from reference TRBV28 and TRBJ1-5, is DVKVTQSSRYLVKRTGEKVFLECVQDMDHENMFWYRQDPGLGLRLIYFSYDVKMKEKGDIPEGYSVSREKKERFSLILESASTNQTSMYLCASSPLNQPQHFGDGTRLSIL.

This clonotype was counted between two and nine times. This rearrangement joins TRBV4-3 to TRBJ2-1; D gene uncertain. The V end was cut by 4 bases, the J end by 0 bases, with 10 bases between. This CDR3 spans 15 amino acids. Germline CDR1 LGHNA, CDR2 YSLEER. The CDR3 reads CASSRSTDSYNEQFF. CDR3 nucleotide sequence: TGCGCCAGCAGCCGAAGTACGGACTCCTACAATGAGCAGTTCTTC.

The rearrangement uses TRBV20-1 and TRBJ2-3, with D perhaps matching TRBD1 (5 bases). In germline, CDR1 is DFQATT, CDR2 SNEGSKA (reference sequence). The V gene lost 3 bases and the J gene lost 6 bases, with 16 bases spanning the gap. CDR3 size: 14 residues. This CDR3 reads CSARAPQGLDTQYF. In DNA form, the CDR3 reads TGCAGTGCTAGGGCACCTCAGGGCCTCGATACGCAGTATTTT.

The genes are TRBV12-3 or TRBV12-4 and TRBJ1-5; D is possibly TRBD1 (5 bases). CDR3 length equals 14 residues. Between the trimmed V and J ends, which lost 6 bases and 6 bases, there was a span of 15 bases. In nucleotides, the CDR3 is TGTGCCAGCAGGGCCGGGACTCTAGGTCAGCCCCAGCATTTT. It translates to CASRAGTLGQPQHF.

The genes are TRBV5-1 and TRBJ2-5; 7 bases map to TRBD1. Germline CDR1 SGHRS, CDR2 YFSETQ. This CDR3 contains 13 residues. Losses at the gene ends were 7 bases for V and 9 bases for J; bases not matched to a gene: 12. The CDR3 loop is CASYAEGASPQYF. CDR3 DNA: TGCGCCAGCTACGCTGAGGGGGCGAGTCCCCAGTACTTC.

This clonotype has only a few counts. The V and J genes are TRBV7-9 and TRBJ1-1, with D unresolved. The germline V gene has CDR1 SEHNR and CDR2 FQNEAQ (reference sequence). The CDR3 runs 12 residues. Trimming cost V 5 bases and J 6 bases, with 10 bases left between them. CDR3 coding DNA: TGTGCCAGCAGCCCGGGCGTCGCTGAAGCTTTCTTT. Translation: CASSPGVAEAFF.